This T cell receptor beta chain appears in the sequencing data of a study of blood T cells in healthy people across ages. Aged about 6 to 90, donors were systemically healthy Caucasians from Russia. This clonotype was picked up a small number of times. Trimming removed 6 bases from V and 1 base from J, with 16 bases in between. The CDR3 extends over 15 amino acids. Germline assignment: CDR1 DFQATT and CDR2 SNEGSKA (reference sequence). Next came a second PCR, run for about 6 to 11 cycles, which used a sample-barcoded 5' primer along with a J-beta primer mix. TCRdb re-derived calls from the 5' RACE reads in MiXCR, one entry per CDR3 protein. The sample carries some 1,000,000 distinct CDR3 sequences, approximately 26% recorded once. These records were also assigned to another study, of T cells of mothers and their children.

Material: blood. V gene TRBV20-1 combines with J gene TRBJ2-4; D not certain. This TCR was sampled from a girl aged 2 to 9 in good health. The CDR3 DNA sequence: TGCAGTGCCCACATCAACCAAGGGGCCAAAAACATTCAGTACTTC. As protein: CSAHINQGAKNIQYF.